A selection of T cell receptor beta chains follows, all from one sample in a study of blood T cell repertoires in COVID-19. Repertoires were generated with immunoSEQ multiplex PCR, while TCRdb's copy carries only in-frame clones and drops some. The table lists 350,000 to 450,000 clones, 90% to 95% of them singletons. The sample comprised PBMCs or T cells enriched from blood (not recorded which). Receptor source: a woman aged 40 to 55 who had been exposed to COVID-19. CDR3s include the opening cysteine and the closing phenylalanine or tryptophan. Fields, in order: CDR3 DNA, CDR3 protein, V gene, clone size, D gene, J gene. The D gene is left open where the match is weak. For some rows the clone size is stated as once, few or many, or as a class when expanded; others skip it.

TGTGCCAGCACCGGACAGCGTCTGAACACTGAAGCTTTCTTT	CASTGQRLNTEAFF	TRBV7-2	-	-	TRBJ1-1
TGTGCCTGGAAGAGGAGGCAGGGGCATGATACGCAGTATTTT	CAWKRRQGHDTQYF	TRBV30	-	-	TRBJ2-3
TGCGCCAGCAGTGTAGGGGTGTTGAACACTGAAGCTTTCTTT	CASSVGVLNTEAFF	TRBV10-2	-	-	TRBJ1-1
TGTGCCAGCAGCCTTGGGTGGGACAGCGGCGTCGGCGAGCAGTACTTC	CASSLGWDSGVGEQYF	TRBV7-2	-	TRBD1	TRBJ2-7
TGTGCCAGCAGCACACAGGTTCAGCCCCAGCATTTT	CASSTQVQPQHF	TRBV2	few	-	TRBJ1-5
TGTGCCAGTAGTTCGGGGACAGGGGGAAATTCACCCCTCCACTTT	CASSSGTGGNSPLHF	TRBV19	-	TRBD1	TRBJ1-6
TGTGCCAGCAGCCACACCGGGAGGGGCAATGAGCAGTTCTTC	CASSHTGRGNEQFF	TRBV3-1/TRBV3-2	-	TRBD2	TRBJ2-1
TGTGCCAGCAGCTGGGACAGGGGTGGGATGGTCAATGAGCAGTTCTTC	CASSWDRGGMVNEQFF	TRBV5-4	-	TRBD1	TRBJ2-1
TGTGCCAGTCGTGAATCTGAGACAGCCCCTCTCTTTGAGCAGTTCTTC	CASRESETAPLFEQFF	TRBV19	-	-	TRBJ2-1
TGTGCCTGGAGTCCGTCCGGGTTCGGACTGTTTTTT	CAWSPSGFGLFF	TRBV30	-	-	TRBJ1-4